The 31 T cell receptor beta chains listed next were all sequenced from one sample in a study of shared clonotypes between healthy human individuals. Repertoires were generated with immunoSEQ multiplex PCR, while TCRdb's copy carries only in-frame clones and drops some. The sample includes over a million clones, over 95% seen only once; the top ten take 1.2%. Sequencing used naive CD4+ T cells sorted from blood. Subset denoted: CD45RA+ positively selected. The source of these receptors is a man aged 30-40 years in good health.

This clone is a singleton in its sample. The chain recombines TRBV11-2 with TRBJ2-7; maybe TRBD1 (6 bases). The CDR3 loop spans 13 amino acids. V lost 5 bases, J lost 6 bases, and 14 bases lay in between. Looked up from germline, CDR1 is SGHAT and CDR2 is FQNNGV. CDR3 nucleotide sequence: TGTGCCAGCAGCCGCCCTCTAGGGGGCGAGCAGTACTTC. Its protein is CASSRPLGGEQYF.

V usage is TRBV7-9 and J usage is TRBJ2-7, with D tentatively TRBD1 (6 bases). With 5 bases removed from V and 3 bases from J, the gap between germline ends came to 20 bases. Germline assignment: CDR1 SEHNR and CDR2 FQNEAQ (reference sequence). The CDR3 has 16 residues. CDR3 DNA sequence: TGTGCCAGCAGCGCCCCCCCCCGGACAGACCTCTACGAGCAGTACTTC. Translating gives CASSAPPRTDLYEQYF.

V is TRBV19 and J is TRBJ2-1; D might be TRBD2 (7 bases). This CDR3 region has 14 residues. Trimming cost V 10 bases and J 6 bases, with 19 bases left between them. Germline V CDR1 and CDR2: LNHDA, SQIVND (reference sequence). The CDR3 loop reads CATHNPGGPNEQFF. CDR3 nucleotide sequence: TGTGCCACCCACAACCCGGGGGGCCCCAATGAGCAGTTCTTC.

The CDR3 DNA is TGTGCCAGCGGACGGACAGGGGCGGAGGAAAAACTGTTTTTT. As protein: CASGRTGAEEKLFF. The V and J genes are TRBV27 and TRBJ1-4, with 9 bases aligning to TRBD1. J lost 8 bases, V lost 8 bases, and 9 bases had no gene match. CDR1 and CDR2 (germline): MNHEY, SMNVEV (reference sequence). This CDR3 comprises 14 residues.

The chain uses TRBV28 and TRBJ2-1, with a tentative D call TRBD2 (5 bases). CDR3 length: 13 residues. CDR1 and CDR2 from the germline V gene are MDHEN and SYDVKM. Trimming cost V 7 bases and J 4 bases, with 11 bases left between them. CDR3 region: CASTGSLYNEQFF. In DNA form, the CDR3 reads TGTGCCAGCACGGGATCCCTTTACAATGAGCAGTTCTTC.

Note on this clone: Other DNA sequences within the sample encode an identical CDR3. In DNA form, the CDR3 reads TGCGCCAGCAGTGAAGCGGGAACCTACGAGCAGTACTTC. Translation gives CASSEAGTYEQYF. The chain is built from TRBV10-1 and TRBJ2-7; 7 bases fit TRBD2. Trimming cost V 3 bases and J 2 bases; bases outside gene matches: 1. The germline V gene has CDR1 WNHNN and CDR2 SYGVQD (reference sequence). The CDR3 runs 13 residues.

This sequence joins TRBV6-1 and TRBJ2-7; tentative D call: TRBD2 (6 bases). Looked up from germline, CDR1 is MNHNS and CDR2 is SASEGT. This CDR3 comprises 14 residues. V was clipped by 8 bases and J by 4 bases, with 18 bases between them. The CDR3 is CASRLAGLLYEQYF. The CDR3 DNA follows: TGTGCCAGCCGGCTCGCGGGGCTTCTGTACGAGCAGTACTTC.

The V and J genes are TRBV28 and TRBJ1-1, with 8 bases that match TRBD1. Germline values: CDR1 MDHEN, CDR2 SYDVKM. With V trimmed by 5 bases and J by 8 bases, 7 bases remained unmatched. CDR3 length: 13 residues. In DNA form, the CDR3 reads TGTGCCAGCAGTGGACAGGGTCCTATCGAAGCTTTCTTT. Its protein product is CASSGQGPIEAFF.

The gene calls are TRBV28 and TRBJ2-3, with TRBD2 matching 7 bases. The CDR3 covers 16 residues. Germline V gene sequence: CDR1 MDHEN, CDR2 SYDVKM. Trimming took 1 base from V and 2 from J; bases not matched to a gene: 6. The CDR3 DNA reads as TGTGCCAGCAGTTTATATACTAGCGTTCACACAGATACGCAGTATTTT. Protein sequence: CASSLYTSVHTDTQYF.

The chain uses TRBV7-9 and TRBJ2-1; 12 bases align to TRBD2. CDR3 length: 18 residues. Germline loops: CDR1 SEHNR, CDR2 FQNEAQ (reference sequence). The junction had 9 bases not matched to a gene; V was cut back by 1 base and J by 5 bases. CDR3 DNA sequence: TGTGCCAGCAGCTTAGGGACTAGCGGGACCGTGAGGGACAATGAGCAGTTCTTC. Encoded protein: CASSLGTSGTVRDNEQFF. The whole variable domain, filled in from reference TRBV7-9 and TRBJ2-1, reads DTGVSQNPRHKITKRGQNVTFRCDPISEHNRLYWYRQTLGQGPEFLTYFQNEAQLEKSRLLSDRFSAERPKGSFSTLEIQRTEQGDSAMYLCASSLGTSGTVRDNEQFFGPGTRLTVL.

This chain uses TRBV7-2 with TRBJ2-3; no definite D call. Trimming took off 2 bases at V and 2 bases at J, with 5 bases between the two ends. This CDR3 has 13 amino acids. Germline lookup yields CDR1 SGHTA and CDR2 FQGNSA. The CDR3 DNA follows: TGTGCCAGCAGCTTACCCCCCACAGATACGCAGTATTTT. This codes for CASSLPPTDTQYF.

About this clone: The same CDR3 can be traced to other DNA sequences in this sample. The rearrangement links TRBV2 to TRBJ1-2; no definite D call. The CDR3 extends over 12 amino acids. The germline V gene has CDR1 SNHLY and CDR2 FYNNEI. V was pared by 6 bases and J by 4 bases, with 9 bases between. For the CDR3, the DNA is TGTGCCAGCAGCGGAGACTCCTATGGCTACACCTTC. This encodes CASSGDSYGYTF. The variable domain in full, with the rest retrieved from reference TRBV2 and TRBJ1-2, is EPEVTQTPSHQVTQMGQEVILRCVPISNHLYFYWYRQILGQKVEFLVSFYNNEISEKSEIFDDQFSVERPDGSNFTLKIRSTKLEDSAMYFCASSGDSYGYTFGSGTRLTVV.

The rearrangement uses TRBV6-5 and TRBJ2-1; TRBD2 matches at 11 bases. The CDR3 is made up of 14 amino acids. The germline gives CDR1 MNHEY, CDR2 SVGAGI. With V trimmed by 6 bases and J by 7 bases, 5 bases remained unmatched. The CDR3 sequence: CASSLAGGINEQFF. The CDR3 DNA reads TGTGCCAGCAGCTTAGCGGGAGGGATAAATGAGCAGTTCTTC.

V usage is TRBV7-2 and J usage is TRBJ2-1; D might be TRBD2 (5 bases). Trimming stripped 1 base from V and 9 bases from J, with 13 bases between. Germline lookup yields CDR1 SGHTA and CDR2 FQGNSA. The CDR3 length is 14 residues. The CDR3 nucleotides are TGTGCCAGCAGCTTAGTGGTGGGAGAAAGTGAGCAGTTCTTC. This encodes CASSLVVGESEQFF.

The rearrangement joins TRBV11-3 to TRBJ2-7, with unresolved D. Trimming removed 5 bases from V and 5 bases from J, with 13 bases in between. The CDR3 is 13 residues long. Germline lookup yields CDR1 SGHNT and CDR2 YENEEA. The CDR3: CASSPMVGNEQYF. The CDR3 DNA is TGTGCCAGCAGCCCAATGGTGGGGAACGAGCAGTACTTC.

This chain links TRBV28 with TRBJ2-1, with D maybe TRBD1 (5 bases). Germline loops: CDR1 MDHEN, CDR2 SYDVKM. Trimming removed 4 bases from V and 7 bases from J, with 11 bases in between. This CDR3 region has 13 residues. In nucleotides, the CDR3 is TGTGCCAGCAGTTGGCAGGGATGGAATGAGCAGTTCTTC. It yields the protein CASSWQGWNEQFF.

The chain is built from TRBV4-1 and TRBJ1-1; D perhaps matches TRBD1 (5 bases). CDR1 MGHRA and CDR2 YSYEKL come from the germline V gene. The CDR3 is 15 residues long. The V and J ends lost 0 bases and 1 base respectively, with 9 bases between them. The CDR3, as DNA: TGCGCCAGCAGCCAAGAAAGGGGCAGGAACACTGAAGCTTTCTTT. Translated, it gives CASSQERGRNTEAFF.

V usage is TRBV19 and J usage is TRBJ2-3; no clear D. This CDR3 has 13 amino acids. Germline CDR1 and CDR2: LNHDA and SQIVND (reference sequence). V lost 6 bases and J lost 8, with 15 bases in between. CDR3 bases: TGTGCCAGTAGCCGGACGACAATCGGTACGCAGTATTTT. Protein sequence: CASSRTTIGTQYF.

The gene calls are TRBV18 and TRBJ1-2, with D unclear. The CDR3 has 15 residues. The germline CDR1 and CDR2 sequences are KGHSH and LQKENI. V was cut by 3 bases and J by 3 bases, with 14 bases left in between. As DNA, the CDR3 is TGTGCCAGCTCACCTCCACTGGGTCCTCACTATGGCTACACCTTC. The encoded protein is CASSPPLGPHYGYTF. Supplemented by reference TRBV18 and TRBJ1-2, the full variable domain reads NAGVMQNPRHLVRRRGQEARLRCSPMKGHSHVYWYRQLPEEGLKFMVYLQKENIIDESGMPKERFSAEFPKEGPSILRIQQVVRGDSAAYFCASSPPLGPHYGYTFGSGTRLTVV.

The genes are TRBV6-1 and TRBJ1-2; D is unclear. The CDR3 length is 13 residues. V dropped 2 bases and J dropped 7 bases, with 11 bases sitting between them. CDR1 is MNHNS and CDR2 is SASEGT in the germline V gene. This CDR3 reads CASSEYSVAGYTF. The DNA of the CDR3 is TGTGCCAGCAGTGAATACAGCGTGGCTGGCTACACCTTC.

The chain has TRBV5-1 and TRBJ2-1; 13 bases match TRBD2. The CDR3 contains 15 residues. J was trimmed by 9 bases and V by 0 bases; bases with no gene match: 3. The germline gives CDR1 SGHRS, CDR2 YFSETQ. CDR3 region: CASSLGTSGSGEQFF. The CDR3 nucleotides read TGCGCCAGCAGCTTGGGGACTAGCGGGAGTGGTGAGCAGTTCTTC.

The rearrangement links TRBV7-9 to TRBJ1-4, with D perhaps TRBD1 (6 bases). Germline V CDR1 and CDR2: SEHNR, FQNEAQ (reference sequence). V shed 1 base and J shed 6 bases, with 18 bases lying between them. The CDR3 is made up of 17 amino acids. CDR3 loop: CASSLGGTGQADEKLFF. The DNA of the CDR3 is TGTGCCAGCAGCTTAGGGGGCACGGGACAAGCGGATGAAAAACTGTTTTTT.

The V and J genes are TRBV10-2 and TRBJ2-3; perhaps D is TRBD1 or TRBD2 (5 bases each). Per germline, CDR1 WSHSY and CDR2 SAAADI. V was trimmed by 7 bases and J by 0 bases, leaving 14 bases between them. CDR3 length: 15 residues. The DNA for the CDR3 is TGCGCCAGCACCGAGGTCGGGGCTAGCACAGATACGCAGTATTTT. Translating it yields CASTEVGASTDTQYF.

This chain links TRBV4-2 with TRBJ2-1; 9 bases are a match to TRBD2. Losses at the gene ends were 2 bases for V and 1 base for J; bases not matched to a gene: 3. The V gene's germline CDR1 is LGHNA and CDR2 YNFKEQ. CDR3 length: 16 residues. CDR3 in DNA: TGTGCCAGCAGCCAACCGGCGGGAGGGTCCTACAATGAGCAGTTCTTC. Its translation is CASSQPAGGSYNEQFF.

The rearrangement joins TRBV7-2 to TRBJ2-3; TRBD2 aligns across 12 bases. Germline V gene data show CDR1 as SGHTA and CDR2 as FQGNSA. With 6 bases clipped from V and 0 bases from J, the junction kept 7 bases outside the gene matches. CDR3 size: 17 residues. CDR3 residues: CASRRLAGAGSTDTQYF. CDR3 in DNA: TGTGCCAGCAGAAGACTAGCGGGAGCAGGGAGCACAGATACGCAGTATTTT.

The CDR3 loop reads CASTPGGTDTQYF. In DNA form, the CDR3 reads TGCGCCAGCACCCCGGGGGGCACAGATACGCAGTATTTT. V is TRBV5-1 and J is TRBJ2-3; possible D gene TRBD2, 6 bases. Trimming took off 6 bases at V and 1 base at J, with 9 bases between the two ends. Germline CDR1 reads SGHRS; CDR2 reads YFSETQ. This CDR3 region has 13 residues.

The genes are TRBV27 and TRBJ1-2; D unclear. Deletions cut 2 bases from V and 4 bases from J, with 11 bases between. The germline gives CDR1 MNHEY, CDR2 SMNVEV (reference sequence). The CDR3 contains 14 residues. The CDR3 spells CASSLIRTSYGYTF. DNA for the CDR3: TGTGCCAGCAGTTTAATCAGGACTTCCTATGGCTACACCTTC.

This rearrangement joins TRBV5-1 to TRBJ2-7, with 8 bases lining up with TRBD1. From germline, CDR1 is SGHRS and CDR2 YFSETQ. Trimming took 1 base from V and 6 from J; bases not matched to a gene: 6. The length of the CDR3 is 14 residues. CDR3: CASSLPRTGTEQYF. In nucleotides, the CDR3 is TGCGCCAGCAGCTTGCCCCGGACAGGGACCGAGCAGTACTTC.

Here the CDR3 DNA reads TGTGCCAGCAGCCCAAAGACTAGCGGGAGGCCAGATACGCAGTATTTT. It encodes CASSPKTSGRPDTQYF. The rearrangement uses TRBV11-2 and TRBJ2-3, with 13 positions matching TRBD2. The junction had 6 bases not matched to a gene; V was cut back by 5 bases and J by 4 bases. CDR1 and CDR2 from the germline V gene are SGHAT and FQNNGV. The CDR3 contains 16 residues. Full variable domain (outside the CDR3, taken from reference TRBV11-2 and TRBJ2-3): EAGVAQSPRYKIIEKRQSVAFWCNPISGHATLYWYQQILGQGPKLLIQFQNNGVVDDSQLPKDRFSAERLKGVDSTLKIQPAKLEDSAVYLCASSPKTSGRPDTQYFGPGTRLTVL.

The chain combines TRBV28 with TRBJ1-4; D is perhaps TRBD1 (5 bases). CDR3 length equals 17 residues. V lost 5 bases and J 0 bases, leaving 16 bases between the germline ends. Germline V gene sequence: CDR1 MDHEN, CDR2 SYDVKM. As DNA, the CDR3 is TGTGCCAGCAGTCCCCAGGGTAACAAGGCAACTAATGAAAAACTGTTTTTT. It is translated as CASSPQGNKATNEKLFF.

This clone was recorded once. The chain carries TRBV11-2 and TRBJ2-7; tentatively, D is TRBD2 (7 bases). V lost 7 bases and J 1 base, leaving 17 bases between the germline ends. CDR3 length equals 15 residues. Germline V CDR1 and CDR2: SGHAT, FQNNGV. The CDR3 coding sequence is TGTGCCAGCAACTCCGGGGGGAGGGGGTCCTACGAGCAGTACTTC. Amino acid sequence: CASNSGGRGSYEQYF. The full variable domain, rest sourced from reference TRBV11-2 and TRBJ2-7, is EAGVAQSPRYKIIEKRQSVAFWCNPISGHATLYWYQQILGQGPKLLIQFQNNGVVDDSQLPKDRFSAERLKGVDSTLKIQPAKLEDSAVYLCASNSGGRGSYEQYFGPGTRLTVT.